This entry lists 24 T cell receptor beta chains sequenced from one sample in a study of blood T cell repertoires in COVID-19. Libraries were prepared by immunoSEQ multiplex PCR; TCRdb keeps only in-frame clonotypes and omits some of them. The sample carries around 82,000 clones, approximately 85% recorded once. Sequenced input: peripheral blood. The receptor source for this set is a man over 45 with COVID-19, enrolled during active disease.

V and J are TRBV4-2 and TRBJ2-1; possible D gene TRBD1, 6 bases. Germline CDR1 reads LGHNA; CDR2 reads YNFKEQ. Trimming took 6 bases from V and 6 from J, leaving 9 bases between them. The CDR3 is 12 residues long. CDR3 protein: CASSAGVNEQFF. In nucleotides, the CDR3 is TGTGCCAGCAGTGCAGGGGTCAATGAGCAGTTCTTC.

This chain links TRBV27 with TRBJ1-6, with D perhaps TRBD1 (6 bases). The CDR3 has 17 residues. CDR1 and CDR2 (germline): MNHEY, SMNVEV (reference sequence). V gave up 4 bases and J gave up 2 bases, with 15 bases separating them. The CDR3 DNA sequence: TGTGCCAGCAGTTCCCCGCGGGGGGGCGCCTATAATTCACCCCTCCACTTT. Its translation is CASSSPRGGAYNSPLHF.

The CDR3 loop reads CASLNSRDRSTDTQYF. The CDR3 DNA sequence: TGTGCCAGCCTTAACTCCCGGGACAGGAGCACAGATACGCAGTATTTT. The chain couples TRBV2 to TRBJ2-3; TRBD1 matches 8 bases. The germline V gene encodes CDR1 SNHLY and CDR2 FYNNEI. The CDR3 totals 16 residues. The trim removed 8 bases at V and 0 bases at J, leaving 10 bases unmatched.

The rearrangement joins TRBV19 to TRBJ2-5; TRBD1 agrees at 7 bases. The germline V gene has CDR1 LNHDA and CDR2 SQIVND (reference sequence). Losses at the gene ends were 6 bases for V and 3 bases for J; bases not matched to a gene: 7. The length of the CDR3 is 14 residues. CDR3 residues: CASSAGTAKETQYF. Written as DNA, the CDR3 is TGTGCCAGTAGCGCCGGGACAGCAAAAGAGACCCAGTACTTC.

The J gene is TRBJ1-4, the V gene TRBV18, with a possible D match to TRBD1 (5 bases). With 5 bases removed from V and 0 bases from J, the gap between germline ends came to 16 bases. Germline assignment: CDR1 KGHSH and CDR2 LQKENI. This CDR3 spans 17 amino acids. Here the CDR3 reads CASSEWGRGTTNEKLFF. CDR3 sequence (DNA): TGTGCCAGCTCAGAGTGGGGCCGGGGGACAACTAATGAAAAACTGTTTTTT.

The chain is built from TRBV6-6 and TRBJ1-2; TRBD1 might be the D (5 bases). Germline V lookup: CDR1 MNHNY, CDR2 SVGAGI (reference sequence). V shed 0 bases and J shed 8 bases, with 16 bases lying between them. The CDR3 has 15 amino acids. The CDR3 bases are TGTGCCAGCAGTTACTCGCAGGGATCGCTAGGCGGCTACACCTTC. It specifies CASSYSQGSLGGYTF.

This sequence joins TRBV6-1 and TRBJ1-4, with TRBD1 identical over 10 bases. Losses at the gene ends were 3 bases for V and 8 bases for J; bases not matched to a gene: 18. Per germline, CDR1 MNHNS and CDR2 SASEGT. The CDR3 runs 19 residues. Written as DNA, the CDR3 is TGTGCCAGCAGTGATGGACAGGGGGTTTTTGGTGTTGAGTTGGAAAAACTGTTTTTT. Translating gives CASSDGQGVFGVELEKLFF.

In its sample, this clone was seen a few times. The chain combines TRBV6-5 with TRBJ1-2; the D is unclear. Germline V gene lookup returns CDR1 MNHEY and CDR2 SVGAGI. There are 14 residues in the CDR3. V was pared by 4 bases and J by 6 bases, with 15 bases between. CDR3 nucleotides: TGTGCCAGCAGTTCCTCCCCTCGGGTAAATGGCTACACCTTC. This sequence encodes CASSSSPRVNGYTF.

The V and J genes are TRBV6-5 and TRBJ2-7, with 11 bases that match TRBD2. Germline CDR1 and CDR2: MNHEY and SVGAGI. CDR3 size: 15 residues. J gave up 2 bases and V 6 bases, and 6 bases lay outside the gene matches. CDR3 DNA sequence: TGTGCCAGCAGCCTAAGGACTAGCGGGCCCTACGAGCAGTACTTC. Protein product: CASSLRTSGPYEQYF.

The chain couples TRBV23-1 to TRBJ1-5; unclear D gene. TRBV23-1 counts as an open reading frame of uncertain function. This CDR3 is built from 15 residues. Trimming removed 0 bases from V and 7 bases from J, with 13 bases in between. The CDR3 coding sequence is TGCGCCAGCAGTCAATCTCGGAGAGCTAGGCAGCCCCAGCATTTT. Translating gives CASSQSRRARQPQHF.

The rearrangement joins TRBV2 to TRBJ1-2; the match to TRBD1 covers 8 bases. Germline CDR1 reads SNHLY; CDR2 reads FYNNEI. Trimming took 1 base from V and 1 from J; bases not matched to a gene: 8. CDR3 size: 17 residues. Here the CDR3 reads CASSEVGGQAYNYGYTF. Here the CDR3 DNA reads TGTGCCAGCAGTGAAGTTGGGGGACAGGCCTATAACTATGGCTACACCTTC.

This clone was counted between two and nine times. The chain has TRBV28 and TRBJ1-2; 7 nucleotides line up with TRBD1. The V gene end was trimmed by 2 bases and the J gene end by 3 bases; junction bases not matched to a gene: 6. The germline CDR1 and CDR2 sequences are MDHEN and SYDVKM. This CDR3 contains 15 residues. The CDR3 reads CASSLRHRGHYGYTF. CDR3 nucleotides: TGTGCCAGCAGTTTAAGGCACAGGGGCCACTATGGCTACACCTTC.

J is TRBJ1-3 and V is TRBV9; D remains ambiguous. This CDR3 is built from 15 residues. V lost 0 bases, J lost 4 bases, and 11 bases lay in between. Looked up from germline, CDR1 is SGDLS and CDR2 is YYNGEE. CDR3 DNA sequence: TGTGCCAGCAGCGTAGTCCCCTTCTCGGGAAACACCATATATTTT. Encoded protein: CASSVVPFSGNTIYF.

CDR3 protein: CATQLPPNTEAFF. Written as DNA, the CDR3 is TGTGCCACCCAACTTCCCCCGAACACTGAAGCTTTCTTT. The rearrangement uses TRBV7-9 and TRBJ1-1; the D is unclear. CDR1 and CDR2 from the germline V gene are SEHNR and FQNEAQ (reference sequence). The germline V and J ends were trimmed by 10 bases and 1 base, with 13 bases remaining between them. The CDR3 totals 13 residues.

The chain uses TRBV28 and TRBJ1-1; D is uncertain. The CDR3 length is 12 residues. The germline V and J ends were trimmed by 4 bases and 5 bases, with 8 bases remaining between them. The germline gives CDR1 MDHEN, CDR2 SYDVKM. As DNA, the CDR3 is TGTGCCAGCAGTTCCCCGGGGACTGAAGCTTTCTTT. Protein: CASSSPGTEAFF.

J is TRBJ2-1 and V is TRBV19, with D possibly being TRBD2 (5 bases). Germline CDR1 LNHDA, CDR2 SQIVND (reference sequence). This CDR3 has 13 amino acids. V was clipped by 7 bases and J by 5 bases, with 12 bases between them. The CDR3 spells CASKETINNEQFF. The CDR3, as DNA: TGTGCCAGTAAGGAGACTATTAACAATGAGCAGTTCTTC.

This chain joins TRBV7-2 and TRBJ1-5, with D possibly TRBD1 on 5 matching bases. CDR1 and CDR2 from the germline V gene are SGHTA and FQGNSA. V was clipped by 5 bases and J by 5 bases, with 13 bases between them. This CDR3 region has 14 residues. The CDR3 bases are TGTGCCAGCAGCGGGTCAGGGTCCCATCAGCCCCAGCATTTT. It encodes CASSGSGSHQPQHF.

The chain combines TRBV4-3 with TRBJ2-7; 9 bases are a match to TRBD2. Unmatched junction bases numbered 7, after V lost 0 bases and J lost 4 bases. Germline V lookup: CDR1 LGHNA, CDR2 YSLEER. There are 16 residues in the CDR3. CDR3 residues: CASSQEPGLARYEQYF. For the CDR3, the DNA is TGCGCCAGCAGCCAAGAACCGGGACTAGCCCGGTACGAGCAGTACTTC.

This rearrangement joins TRBV21-1 to TRBJ2-7; the table's TRBD2 call for D was not verified on the DNA. TRBV21-1 is marked as a pseudogene. This CDR3 is built from 15 residues. The CDR3 bases are TGTGCCAGCAGCAAAGGGGGAGGGGACCCCTACGAGCAGTACTTC. It translates to CASSKGGGDPYEQYF.

The V and J genes are TRBV28 and TRBJ1-3; 10 nucleotides agree with TRBD1. The CDR3 is made up of 14 amino acids. The germline gives CDR1 MDHEN, CDR2 SYDVKM. The J segment lost 7 bases and the V segment lost 4 bases, leaving 4 bases of the junction unmatched. This CDR3 reads CASSSGGQGNTIYF. The CDR3 DNA follows: TGTGCCAGCAGTTCTGGGGGACAGGGGAACACCATATATTTT. Supplemented by reference TRBV28 and TRBJ1-3, the full variable domain reads DVKVTQSSRYLVKRTGEKVFLECVQDMDHENMFWYRQDPGLGLRLIYFSYDVKMKEKGDIPEGYSVSREKKERFSLILESASTNQTSMYLCASSSGGQGNTIYFGEGSWLTVV.

This chain links TRBV11-1 with TRBJ2-2; 9 bases agree with TRBD1. J lost 7 bases, V lost 5 bases, and 5 bases had no gene match. There are 14 residues in the CDR3. From germline, CDR1 is SGHAT and CDR2 FQDESV (reference sequence). CDR3 nucleotides: TGTGCCAGCAGCCGACCGACAGGGGGCGGGGAGCTGTTTTTT. Its translation is CASSRPTGGGELFF.

The chain couples TRBV6-5 to TRBJ1-6, with TRBD1 as a possible D gene (6 bases). Germline V gene sequence: CDR1 MNHEY, CDR2 SVGAGI. V was trimmed by 7 bases and J by 4 bases, leaving 14 bases between them. This CDR3 contains 15 residues. CDR3 loop: CASTRGGAYNSPLHF. As DNA, the CDR3 is TGTGCCAGCACCCGCGGGGGCGCATATAATTCACCCCTCCACTTT.

This clone has just one count. J is TRBJ1-2 and V is TRBV5-6; a possible D gene is TRBD1 (5 bases). Trimming took off 3 bases at V and 2 bases at J, with 11 bases between the two ends. The length of the CDR3 is 14 residues. From germline, CDR1 is SGHDT and CDR2 YYEEEE. CDR3 in amino acids: CASSSVRQNYGYTF. Here the CDR3 DNA reads TGTGCCAGCAGCTCGGTCAGACAGAACTATGGCTACACCTTC.

This chain uses TRBV4-1 with TRBJ2-5; the D gene is possibly TRBD2 (6 bases). This CDR3 comprises 15 residues. Germline lookup yields CDR1 MGHRA and CDR2 YSYEKL. Trimming removed 4 bases at V and 7 bases at J, with 19 bases between. The DNA for the CDR3 is TGCGCCAGCAGCCCCTTTGGGACGGAGGGTGGGACCCAGTACTTC. Translation gives CASSPFGTEGGTQYF.